This T cell receptor beta chain was recorded in a study of T cell repertoires in cytomegalovirus infection. Whole-study findings and limits: The study found HLA-C-restricted CMV-specific TCR beta clonotypes dominating the ex vivo response.

TCRdb used MiXCR to reprocess the reads, holding one entry per CDR3 protein. The repertoire includes approximately 590,000 distinct CDR3 sequences, over 35% of them detected once, and 48% sits in the top ten. This clonotype showed up just a few times. The antigen remains undetermined. Here the sequenced sample was cultured PBMCs, taken from culture after CMV antigen stimulation. This TCR derives from a human donor in good health (CMV status not recorded). Some clones in this sample may be carry-over from other donors' samples.

This CDR3 is CASSLAAGLAGAHEQFF. The CDR3 DNA is TGTGCCAGCAGCTTAGCAGCTGGACTAGCGGGAGCCCATGAGCAGTTCTTC. The gene calls are TRBV11-2 and TRBJ2-1; TRBD2 matches 13 bases. V was clipped by 1 base and J by 8 bases; unmatched bases: 8. The CDR3 is 17 residues long. CDR1 is SGHAT and CDR2 is FQNNGV in the germline V gene. Full variable domain (missing parts from reference TRBV11-2 and TRBJ2-1): EAGVAQSPRYKIIEKRQSVAFWCNPISGHATLYWYQQILGQGPKLLIQFQNNGVVDDSQLPKDRFSAERLKGVDSTLKIQPAKLEDSAVYLCASSLAAGLAGAHEQFFGPGTRLTVL.